The rows below give T cell receptor beta chains drawn from one sample of a study of OX40 agonist ivuxolimab in advanced cancers. Profiling relied on immunoSEQ multiplex PCR, and the TCRdb table lists in-frame clones only, not all of them. The data contain 55,000 to 65,000 clones, less than 95% of them seen just once; the ten biggest clones take up 11% to 15%. The sequencing used CD4+ or CD8+ T cells sorted from blood, collected in a trial of the OX40 agonist ivuxolimab. Receptors originate from an adult with an advanced solid tumor such as melanoma, head and neck, liver or kidney cancer. Each CDR3 is given with its conserved first and last residue. The order of the fields is V gene, clone size, J gene, D gene, CDR3 DNA, CDR3 protein. D genes are given only for firm matches. Some rows have no size entry. The others give once, few or many, or a class for an expanded clone.

>TRBV6-1|NA|TRBJ1-2|TRBD1
TGTGCCAGCGGACAGGGTGACCGACTTTATGGCTACACCTTC
CASGQGDRLYGYTF
>TRBV5-8|NA|TRBJ2-1|NA
TGTGCCAGCAGCTTGGGGATCAGAACCAATGAGCAGTTCTTC
CASSLGIRTNEQFF
>TRBV4-1|NA|TRBJ2-2|TRBD2
TGCGCCAGCAGCCCGGGACTAGCGGGAGTAGGCACCGGGGAGCTGTTTTTT
CASSPGLAGVGTGELFF
>TRBV27|once|TRBJ2-5|NA
TGTGCCAGCAGCCCCGGCCAGGGGGAGACCCAGTACTTC
CASSPGQGETQYF
>TRBV4-3|few|TRBJ1-1|NA
TGCGCCAGCAGCCAAGATAACAGGCCTGGGACTGAAGCTTTCTTT
CASSQDNRPGTEAFF
>TRBV28|NA|TRBJ2-7|TRBD1
TGTGCCAGCAGTACCTCCGGACAGGGGATCTCCTACGAGCAGTACTTC
CASSTSGQGISYEQYF
>TRBV10-2|NA|TRBJ1-1|NA
TGCGCCAGCAGTGAATCTAGGGGGGGTGAAGCTTTCTTT
CASSESRGGEAFF
>TRBV5-1|once|TRBJ2-7|NA
TGCGCCAGCAGCTTGGCCCTCAGGGTGGGGGAGCAGTACTTC
CASSLALRVGEQYF
>TRBV6-6|NA|TRBJ1-1|NA
TGTGCCAGCGGGAGGGACACTGAAGCTTTCTTT
CASGRDTEAFF
>TRBV30|NA|TRBJ1-4|TRBD1
TGTGCCTGGAACGGAGGGACAGGGGGACTGTTTTTT
CAWNGGTGGLFF
>TRBV27|NA|TRBJ1-2|NA
TGTGCCAGCAGTCTGAGTCCGGCCCGGGGCTATGGCTACACCTTC
CASSLSPARGYGYTF
>TRBV7-6|NA|TRBJ1-5|TRBD1
TGTGCCAGCAGCCCGGGACAGTGGGGCAATCAGCCCCAGCATTTT
CASSPGQWGNQPQHF
>TRBV11-3|NA|TRBJ1-2|TRBD1
TGTGCCAGCAGCCTTTCGAGGGGGCAGAAGGCCAACTATGGCTACACCTTC
CASSLSRGQKANYGYTF
>TRBV6-5|NA|TRBJ2-7|NA
TGTGCCAGCAGTACGCATGCCCAGGGGAATGAGCAGTACTTC
CASSTHAQGNEQYF
>TRBV5-1|NA|TRBJ1-1|TRBD1
TGCGCCACCAGTGACAGGGGAAACACTGAAGCTTTCTTT
CATSDRGNTEAFF
>TRBV7-3|NA|TRBJ2-2|TRBD1
TGTGCCAGCAGCTTGAGGGACAGGGGCCGTGGCACCGGGGAGCTGTTTTTT
CASSLRDRGRGTGELFF
>TRBV7-3|NA|TRBJ2-3|NA
TGTGCCAGCAGCGCCGGGACTGGCACAGATACGCAGTATTTT
CASSAGTGTDTQYF
>TRBV4-3|few|TRBJ2-3|TRBD1
TGCGCCAGCAGCCAAGACGGACAGGGCTCAGATACGCAGTATTTT
CASSQDGQGSDTQYF
>TRBV6-5|NA|TRBJ2-7|NA
TGTGCCAGCAGTCGGGACGTTGATAGCTCCTACGAGCAGTACTTC
CASSRDVDSSYEQYF
>TRBV27|NA|TRBJ2-3|TRBD2
TGTGCCAGCGCATCGGGGACTAGCGTTACAGATACGCAGTATTTT
CASASGTSVTDTQYF
>TRBV15|NA|TRBJ1-2|NA
TGTGCCACCAGCAGAGAGGGGGCGGACTATGGCTACACCTTC
CATSREGADYGYTF
>TRBV7-2|NA|TRBJ2-3|NA
TGTGCCAGCAGTCGGACTAACGCGGCAGATACGCAGTATTTT
CASSRTNAADTQYF
>TRBV6-5|NA|TRBJ2-5|TRBD2
TGTGCCAGCAGTTCCTCCCGGGGGGGAGAGACCCAGTACTTC
CASSSSRGGETQYF
>TRBV6-6|NA|TRBJ1-2|TRBD1
TGTGCCAGCAGTCAACAGGGGGCGAGAGGCTACACCTTC
CASSQQGARGYTF
>TRBV28|NA|TRBJ2-1|NA
TGTGCCAGCAGTTTCTCCTCCCTCCCCAATGAGCAGTTCTTC
CASSFSSLPNEQFF
>TRBV7-2|NA|TRBJ2-4|NA
TGTGCCAGCAGCTTAGCTTGGGGGGCCAAAAACATTCAGTACTTC
CASSLAWGAKNIQYF
>TRBV9|NA|TRBJ1-3|NA
TGTGCCAGCAGCTCAGGTGGAGGCACCATATATTTT
CASSSGGGTIYF
>TRBV27|NA|TRBJ2-5|NA
TGTGCCAGCAGTTTAGGATCGTGGGGTCGGACCCGAACAGGGACCCAGTACTTC
CASSLGSWGRTRTGTQYF
>TRBV6-6|NA|TRBJ2-1|NA
TGTGCCGGCCCGGACAGACCCTACAATGAGCAGTTCTTC
CAGPDRPYNEQFF
>TRBV19|NA|TRBJ2-3|TRBD2
TGTGCCAGTAGTGCCGGGACTAGCGGGAGGTGGGATTTAAGTACAGATACGCAGTATTTT
CASSAGTSGRWDLSTDTQYF
>TRBV2|NA|TRBJ2-3|TRBD1
TGTGCCAGCAGTGGAACAGGGGTGGGTACGCAGTATTTT
CASSGTGVGTQYF
>TRBV5-5|NA|TRBJ2-7|TRBD2
TGTGCCAGCAGCTTGTGGAATAGCGGGACATACGAGCAGTACTTC
CASSLWNSGTYEQYF
>TRBV6-4|NA|TRBJ1-1|NA
TGTGCCAGCAGAGAACAGGGTAACACTGAAGCTTTCTTT
CASREQGNTEAFF
>TRBV11-2|NA|TRBJ2-7|NA
TGTGCCAGCAGCGTCGACCATACCACGCGAGAGCAGTACTTC
CASSVDHTTREQYF
>TRBV11-2|NA|TRBJ1-5|NA
TGTGCCAGCAGCTTAGTCCCGGGGAGCAATCAGCCCCAGCATTTT
CASSLVPGSNQPQHF
>TRBV4-1|NA|TRBJ2-4|NA
TGCGCCAGCAGCCAAGAACACCGCATAGCCAAAAACATTCAGTACTTC
CASSQEHRIAKNIQYF
>TRBV6-5|NA|TRBJ2-7|NA
TGTGCCACTAGAGGGGCCGGGACTGACTCCTACGAGCAGTACTTC
CATRGAGTDSYEQYF
>TRBV9|NA|TRBJ2-3|TRBD2
TGTGCCAGCAGCGTAGCTACTAGCGGGAGTGGTACGCAGTATTTT
CASSVATSGSGTQYF
>TRBV4-1|NA|TRBJ2-1|NA
TGCGCCAGCAGTCAGTCCCCGCTACCGACTAGCTCCTACAATGAGCAGTTCTTC
CASSQSPLPTSSYNEQFF
>TRBV5-3|NA|TRBJ2-3|TRBD1
TGTGCCAGAAGCAGTGTAGGACAGGGGTCCTCAGATACGCAGTATTTT
CARSSVGQGSSDTQYF
>TRBV18|NA|TRBJ2-3|TRBD2
TGTGCCAGCTCACGTTACCGGGACTATCTGTCGGATACGCAGTATTTT
CASSRYRDYLSDTQYF
>TRBV28|NA|TRBJ1-6|NA
TGTGCCAGCAGTTTAGTTCGACGGCCAGAATGGGATTCACCCCTCCACTTT
CASSLVRRPEWDSPLHF
>TRBV13|NA|TRBJ2-3|NA
TGTGCCACGATTCCGACGCAGTATTTT
CATIPTQYF
>TRBV5-4|NA|TRBJ2-5|TRBD2
TGTGCCAGCAGCTTGCCCAGCGGGAACGAAGAGACCCAGTACTTC
CASSLPSGNEETQYF
>TRBV7-2|NA|TRBJ2-2|NA
TGTGCCAGCAGCTTAGGACTACGAACGACCGGGGAGCTGTTTTTT
CASSLGLRTTGELFF
>TRBV7-3|once|TRBJ2-3|NA
TGTGCCAGCAGCTCCTCTAGTGTAGGAGATACGCAGTATTTT
CASSSSSVGDTQYF
>TRBV7-2|NA|TRBJ1-2|NA
TGTGCCAGCAGCTTAAGTGACAGCTCTTCCTATGGCTACACCTTC
CASSLSDSSSYGYTF
>TRBV5-1|NA|TRBJ1-1|TRBD1
TGCGCCAGCAGCTCAACGACAGGGGGCACTGAAGCTTTCTTT
CASSSTTGGTEAFF
>TRBV4-3|NA|TRBJ1-1|NA
TGCGCCAGCAGCCAAGCCGGAATAACTTTCTTT
CASSQAGITFF
>TRBV5-1|NA|TRBJ1-4|TRBD1
TGCGCCAGCAGCCCGGGGGGACAGCAGAGTGAAAAACTGTTTTTT
CASSPGGQQSEKLFF